A single sample is the source of the 11 T cell receptor beta chains below, sequenced in a study of blood T cell repertoires in COVID-19. The data were produced by immunoSEQ multiplex PCR, yet TCRdb's version contains in-frame clones alone and is incomplete. The sample consists of some 150,000 clones, 70% to 90% of them appearing once. The sample was PBMCs or T cells enriched from blood (not recorded which). These TCRs come from a woman under 30 who had recovered from COVID-19.

CDR3 sequence (DNA): TGTGCCAGCAGCCCGCGGACTAGCGGGAGCCACAATGAGCAGTTCTTC. Its protein product is CASSPRTSGSHNEQFF. The chain uses TRBV4-2 and TRBJ2-1; 13 bases are shared with TRBD2. The CDR3 is made up of 16 amino acids. Germline CDR1 is LGHNA and CDR2 is YNFKEQ. V lost 4 bases, J lost 5 bases, and 5 bases stayed unmatched.

The CDR3, as DNA: TGTGCCAGCAGCTTAGTCCCACGGGAGAGGACAGATACGCAGTATTTT. Translation gives CASSLVPRERTDTQYF. The chain combines TRBV7-9 with TRBJ2-3, with D maybe TRBD2 (6 bases). From germline, CDR1 is SEHNR and CDR2 FQNEAQ (reference sequence). The ends were cut back, 1 base at V and 3 bases at J, with 14 bases in the middle. This CDR3 contains 16 residues.

The chain links TRBV18 to TRBJ2-1, with 11 bases matching TRBD2. With V trimmed by 7 bases and J by 6 bases, 5 bases remained unmatched. This CDR3 is 14 amino acids long. Germline V gives CDR1 KGHSH, CDR2 LQKENI. In nucleotides, the CDR3 is TGTGCCAGCTTCCGACTAGCGGGATCCAATGAGCAGTTCTTC. As protein: CASFRLAGSNEQFF.

The rearrangement uses TRBV6-5 and TRBJ2-1, with D maybe TRBD2 (6 bases). The CDR3 consists of 15 residues. The germline gives CDR1 MNHEY, CDR2 SVGAGI. Trimming removed 6 bases at V and 1 base at J, with 13 bases between. The CDR3 DNA sequence: TGTGCCAGCAGGGGCCGACTAGGTTCCTACAATGAGCAGTTCTTC. Amino acid sequence: CASRGRLGSYNEQFF.

The gene calls are TRBV7-6 and TRBJ1-5; D gene uncertain. CDR1 is SGHVS, CDR2 FNYEAQ, per germline. This CDR3 is built from 13 residues. The V end was cut by 0 bases, the J end by 3 bases, with 3 bases between. This chain's CDR3 is CASSLAINQPQHF. CDR3 nucleotide sequence: TGTGCCAGCAGCTTAGCCATCAATCAGCCCCAGCATTTT.

DNA of the CDR3: TGTGCCAGCAGCATGGGCTTAGCGGGAGACAACGAGCAGTACTTC. Its translation is CASSMGLAGDNEQYF. The chain recombines TRBV7-2 with TRBJ2-7; TRBD2 agrees at 9 bases. Germline values: CDR1 SGHTA, CDR2 FQGNSA. The CDR3 is 15 residues long. The ends lost 5 bases at V and 5 bases at J; junction bases unmatched: 10.

This clone appeared a single time. This chain connects TRBV19 to TRBJ1-1, with D hard to call. V was trimmed by 4 bases and J by 7 bases, leaving 10 bases between them. There are 12 residues in the CDR3. The germline gives CDR1 LNHDA, CDR2 SQIVND (reference sequence). This CDR3 reads CASSTRHLEAFF. The CDR3 region has the DNA TGTGCCAGTAGTACAAGACACCTTGAAGCTTTCTTT.

The J gene is TRBJ1-6, the V gene TRBV9, with 7 bases lining up with TRBD1. Germline values: CDR1 SGDLS, CDR2 YYNGEE. V shed 2 bases, J shed 5 bases, and the junction held 7 bases outside the gene matches. CDR3 size: 16 residues. This CDR3 is CASSVTSGGNNSPLHF. The CDR3 region has the DNA TGTGCCAGCAGCGTCACCTCAGGGGGGAATAATTCACCCCTCCACTTT.

The genes are TRBV6-1 and TRBJ2-1; TRBD2 is a possible D gene (6 bases). V dropped 1 base and J dropped 2 bases, with 9 bases sitting between them. This CDR3 region has 15 residues. Germline-derived CDR1 and CDR2 are MNHNS and SASEGT. The CDR3 DNA reads as TGTGCCAGCAGTGAAGGAAGGGAGGCCTACAATGAGCAGTTCTTC. As protein: CASSEGREAYNEQFF.

The chain uses TRBV11-2 and TRBJ2-1; D not certain. Germline V lookup: CDR1 SGHAT, CDR2 FQNNGV. CDR3 size: 13 residues. Trimming pared 1 base from V and 10 bases from J, leaving 11 bases between. The CDR3 spells CASSLVASREQFF. The CDR3 DNA reads as TGTGCCAGCAGCTTAGTGGCCTCCCGCGAGCAGTTCTTC.

CDR3 nucleotides: TGTGCCAGCACTCGACAGGGCTATGGCTACACCTTC. Translation: CASTRQGYGYTF. V and J are TRBV6-5 and TRBJ1-2; 7 nucleotides align to TRBD1. The V and J ends lost 7 bases and 4 bases, in that order; junction bases with no gene match: 3. The CDR3 has 12 amino acids. The V gene's germline CDR1 is MNHEY and CDR2 SVGAGI.